Following are 5 T cell receptor beta chains from one sample sequenced in a study of T cells in Graves' hyperthyroidism and ophthalmopathy. The TCR beta CDR3 regions underwent amplification using RNA transcripts as the source. First-round RT-PCR targeting the TCR CDR3 was performed with the HTBI primer set. TCRdb used MiXCR to reprocess the multiplex PCR reads, holding one entry per CDR3 protein. The repertoire holds around 720,000 distinct CDR3 sequences, with around 40% as singletons. The sample comprised blood. All receptors derive from a woman aged 35 to 49 with Graves' hyperthyroidism.

At least ten counts were recorded for this clonotype. The chain couples TRBV7-9 to TRBJ1-2, with D unresolved. With 5 bases removed from V and 5 bases from J, the gap between germline ends came to 21 bases. The CDR3 consists of 16 residues. Germline V gives CDR1 SEHNR, CDR2 FQNEAQ (reference sequence). CDR3 loop: CASSPGGEDKAYGYTF. In DNA, the CDR3 is TGTGCCAGCAGCCCCGGTGGAGAGGATAAAGCTTATGGCTACACCTTC.

This clonotype was observed a handful of times. The CDR3 spells CASSQTGSVREQYF. CDR3 in DNA: TGTGCCAGCAGCCAAACGGGGTCTGTAAGAGAGCAGTACTTC. This rearrangement joins TRBV3-1 to TRBJ2-7, with D possibly being TRBD2 (5 bases). The CDR3 covers 14 residues. The V end was cut by 2 bases, the J end by 7 bases, with 15 bases between. Germline values: CDR1 LGHDT, CDR2 YNNKEL (reference sequence).

With respect to this clonotype: The conserved phenylalanine or tryptophan is not found at the CDR3 terminus, so this likely reflects a read error. This chain uses TRBV15 with TRBJ1-2; D possibly corresponds to TRBD1 (5 bases). The CDR3 sequence is 12 residues long. The germline V gene has CDR1 LNHNV and CDR2 YYDKDF (reference sequence). The V and J ends lost 3 bases and 5 bases respectively, with 7 bases between them. This chain's CDR3 is CATSSSGYGYTL. The CDR3 coding sequence is TGTGCCACCAGCAGTTCAGGGTATGGCTACACCCTC.

Concerning this clonotype: Without the conserved terminal phenylalanine or tryptophan, this CDR3 likely stems from a read error. No DNA is shown, since the ends of the CDR3 on it are uncertain; the CDR3 is the one TCRdb lists. The V gene is TRBV20-1, the J gene TRBJ1-6; the DNA was not compared with TRBD1, the D call given in the table. Germline V gene data show CDR1 as DFQATT and CDR2 as SNEGSKA (reference sequence). The CDR3 length equals 12 residues, ends included. The CDR3 loop is CSVGQANSPPHL.

This clonotype occurred a few times. The chain carries TRBV12-3 or TRBV12-4 and TRBJ1-1; 8 positions match TRBD1. The CDR3 has 17 residues. The V gene end was trimmed by 2 bases and the J gene end by 4 bases; junction bases not matched to a gene: 12. CDR3 amino acids: CASSLLGRGRVSTEAFF. DNA of the CDR3: TGTGCCAGCAGTTTACTGGGCAGGGGGCGCGTATCCACTGAAGCTTTCTTT.